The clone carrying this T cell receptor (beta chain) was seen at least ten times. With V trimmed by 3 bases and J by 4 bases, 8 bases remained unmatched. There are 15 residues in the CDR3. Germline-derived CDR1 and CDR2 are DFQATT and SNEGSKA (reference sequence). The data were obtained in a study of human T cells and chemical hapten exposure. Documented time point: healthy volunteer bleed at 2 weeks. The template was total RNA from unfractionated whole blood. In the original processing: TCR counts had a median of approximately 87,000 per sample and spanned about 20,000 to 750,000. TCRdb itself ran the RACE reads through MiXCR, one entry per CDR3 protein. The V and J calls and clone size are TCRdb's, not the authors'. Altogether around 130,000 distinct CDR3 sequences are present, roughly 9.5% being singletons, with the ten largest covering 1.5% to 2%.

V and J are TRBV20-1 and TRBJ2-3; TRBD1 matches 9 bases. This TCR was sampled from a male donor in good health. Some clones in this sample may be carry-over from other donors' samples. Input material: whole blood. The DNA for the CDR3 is TGCAGTGCTAGGGGTCCACAGGGGGCCGCAGATACGCAGTATTTT. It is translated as CSARGPQGAADTQYF.